Ten or more counts support the clone carrying this TCR beta chain. This entry is derived from a study of regulatory T cells in long-lasting Graves disease. TCR beta libraries were built with iRepertoire HTBI primers and Arm-PCR of CDR3 regions. In TCRdb, the multiplex PCR reads were re-called with MiXCR into one record per CDR3 protein. Of roughly 400,000 distinct CDR3 sequences listed, over 20% are singletons. Sample time point: persistent/refractory GD, antithyroid drugs over 5 years with positive TRAb. Generation of the TCR library employed RNA extracted from PBMCs. The sample here was peripheral blood mononuclear cells (PBMCs), taken when the disease was refractory, from a patient treated with antithyroid drugs. The TCR comes from a female donor with Graves disease.

CDR3 loop: CASSPRNTGELFF. CDR3 coding DNA: TGTGCCAGCAGCCCCCGGAACACCGGGGAGCTGTTTTTT. The chain carries TRBV11-2 and TRBJ2-2, with unresolved D. V lost 5 bases to trimming and J lost 1 base, with 5 bases between them. This CDR3 has 13 residues. The germline V gene encodes CDR1 SGHAT and CDR2 FQNNGV.